The 15 T cell receptor beta chains reported below all come from one sample, sequenced in a study of blood T cells in healthy people across ages. Primed by a sample-barcoded 5' primer and a J-beta primer mix, a second PCR proceeded for about 6 to 11 cycles. Via MiXCR, TCRdb re-called the 5' RACE reads, giving one row per CDR3 protein. The sample lists about 1,400,000 distinct CDR3 sequences, 59% seen once, with over 6.5% in the top ten. Sequenced sample: blood. Every receptor here comes from a man younger than 30 in good health.

V and J are TRBV20-1 and TRBJ2-3; unclear D gene. The germline V and J ends were trimmed by 0 bases and 4 bases, with 5 bases remaining between them. The CDR3 is 12 amino acids. CDR1 is DFQATT, CDR2 SNEGSKA, per germline (reference sequence). The CDR3 sequence is CSAREIPDTQYF. In DNA form, the CDR3 reads TGCAGTGCTAGAGAGATTCCAGATACGCAGTATTTT.

The rearrangement links TRBV12-3 or TRBV12-4 to TRBJ1-5, with TRBD1 identical over 10 bases. The CDR3 has 16 amino acids. V shed 5 bases and J 4 bases; nucleotides not matched to a gene: 8. CDR3 amino acids: CASSPRGQGPNQPQHF. The CDR3 DNA is TGTGCCAGCAGTCCCCGGGGACAGGGGCCTAATCAGCCCCAGCATTTT.

This clonotype was recorded a few times. This chain connects TRBV6-6 to TRBJ2-4; D unresolved. The DNA end lines up better with TRBJ2-7; the J call may be wrong. The germline gives CDR1 MNHNY, CDR2 SVGAGI (reference sequence). The CDR3 loop spans 14 amino acids. For the CDR3, the DNA is TGTGCCAGCAGTTACTCGCCGGACCTCTACGAGCAGTACTTC. Translation gives CASSYSPDLYEQYF.

This clonotype came up many times. The chain joins TRBV20-1 to TRBJ2-2, with TRBD2 as a possible D gene (5 bases). This CDR3 region has 15 residues. CDR1 and CDR2 from the germline V gene are DFQATT and SNEGSKA (reference sequence). Trimming left V 5 bases short and J 3 bases short, with 16 bases between. The CDR3 sequence is CSAPLGDTDTGELFF. The DNA of the CDR3 is TGCAGTGCTCCCTTGGGAGACACCGACACCGGGGAGCTGTTTTTT.

This chain links TRBV11-3 with TRBJ2-1; D is undetermined. The CDR3 has 13 amino acids. Trimming stripped 6 bases from V and 7 bases from J, with 13 bases between. CDR1 and CDR2 (germline): SGHNT, YENEEA. This CDR3 reads CASSSTHDNEQFF. In DNA form, the CDR3 reads TGTGCCAGCAGTAGTACTCACGATAATGAGCAGTTCTTC.

The chain links TRBV20-1 to TRBJ2-1; 9 bases map to TRBD1. J was trimmed by 3 bases and V by 3 bases; bases with no gene match: 6. The CDR3 is 15 residues long. Per the germline V gene, CDR1 is DFQATT and CDR2 is SNEGSKA (reference sequence). The CDR3, as DNA: TGCAGTGCTAGGGGGGACAGGGAAATCTACAATGAGCAGTTCTTC. This codes for CSARGDREIYNEQFF.

The J gene is TRBJ2-5, the V gene TRBV27; D might be TRBD2 (6 bases). V lost 3 bases, J lost 7 bases, and 12 bases lay in between. Germline V gene data show CDR1 as MNHEY and CDR2 as SMNVEV (reference sequence). CDR3 length equals 13 residues. The CDR3 DNA reads as TGTGCCAGCAGTTTTAAGGAGGGGAGGACCCAGTACTTC. Protein product: CASSFKEGRTQYF.

The chain employs TRBV7-9 and TRBJ2-1, with TRBD2 identical over 9 bases. Trimming cost V 5 bases and J 5 bases; bases outside gene matches: 10. Per the germline V gene, CDR1 is SEHNR and CDR2 is FQNEAQ (reference sequence). This CDR3 spans 16 amino acids. CDR3 in DNA: TGTGCCAGCAGCCCCTTTGGCGCGGGAGGGGACAATGAGCAGTTCTTC. It specifies CASSPFGAGGDNEQFF.

As to this clonotype: At one end, the junction sequence differs from germline, possibly due to a read error. V and J are TRBV6-1 and TRBJ2-7, with D perhaps matching TRBD1 or TRBD2 (6 bases each). Near its end, the DNA agrees better with TRBJ2-4, so the J call may be wrong. The germline gives CDR1 MNHNS, CDR2 SASEGT. The CDR3 has 14 residues. The CDR3 sequence is CTSGGAGDRNIQYF. DNA of the CDR3: TGTACCAGCGGAGGGGCAGGGGATAGGAACATTCAGTACTTC.

The chain links TRBV6-5 to TRBJ2-5; 9 nucleotides match TRBD1. The DNA end is a closer match to TRBJ2-7, so the J assignment may be wrong. This CDR3 comprises 14 residues. Germline V gene lookup returns CDR1 MNHEY and CDR2 SVGAGI. The CDR3 loop is CASSYGTGIGEQYF. CDR3 bases: TGTGCCAGCAGTTATGGGACAGGGATTGGCGAGCAGTACTTC.

The chain carries TRBV20-1 and TRBJ1-2, with TRBD1 matching over 10 bases. Germline V gene data show CDR1 as DFQATT and CDR2 as SNEGSKA (reference sequence). The length of the CDR3 is 16 residues. Trimming took 3 bases from V and 7 from J; bases not matched to a gene: 14. The CDR3 reads CSASLLPGQGPGGYTF. The CDR3 bases are TGCAGTGCTAGCCTCCTACCGGGACAGGGGCCCGGTGGCTACACCTTC.

The rearrangement uses TRBV12-3 or TRBV12-4 and TRBJ2-1, with 10 bases aligning to TRBD2. This CDR3 has 14 amino acids. V dropped 5 bases and J dropped 8; count of bases not matched to a gene: 6. CDR3 sequence: CASSQREGRYEQFF. The CDR3 region has the DNA TGTGCCAGCAGTCAGCGGGAGGGCCGGTATGAGCAGTTCTTC.

This chain links TRBV3-1 with TRBJ2-3; TRBD1 matches 11 bases. V was pared by 7 bases and J by 4 bases, with 13 bases of the junction left unmatched. This CDR3 comprises 17 residues. Germline CDR1 and CDR2: LGHDT and YNNKEL (reference sequence). This CDR3 reads CASTHTSRTGGPDTQYF. CDR3 coding DNA: TGTGCCAGCACTCACACTTCCAGGACAGGGGGCCCAGATACGCAGTATTTT.

There are a few counts of this clonotype. The gene calls are TRBV3-1 and TRBJ2-3; D call uncertain. Looked up from germline, CDR1 is LGHDT and CDR2 is YNNKEL (reference sequence). Trimming pared 0 bases from V and 4 bases from J, leaving 5 bases between. The CDR3 is 13 residues long. The CDR3 loop is CASSQDPSDTQYF. The CDR3 DNA reads as TGTGCCAGCAGCCAAGATCCGTCAGATACGCAGTATTTT.

This clonotype was recorded once. The chain employs TRBV5-1 and TRBJ2-5, with D tentatively TRBD1 (8 bases). Trimming shortened V by 2 bases and J by 5 bases, and 19 bases separated the two germline ends. CDR3 size: 16 residues. The germline CDR1 and CDR2 sequences are SGHRS and YFSETQ. The CDR3 spells CASSFAPTGEGETQYF. CDR3 nucleotide sequence: TGCGCCAGCAGCTTTGCTCCGACAGGGGAGGGGGAGACCCAGTACTTC.